This TCR beta chain emerged from a study of blood T cell repertoires in COVID-19. Study information: PBMCs, B-cell-depleted T cells, or T cells provided the cDNA or gDNA that made up the material.

The CDR3 contains 16 residues. The germline gives CDR1 SGHRS, CDR2 YFSETQ. J was trimmed by 4 bases and V by 0 bases; bases with no gene match: 6. The repertoire was sequenced with immunoSEQ multiplex PCR; TCRdb's copy has only in-frame clones and lacks some. Among 110,000 to 150,000 clones listed, approximately 90% were seen once. J is TRBJ1-4 and V is TRBV5-1; 7 bases line up with TRBD1. This TCR was recovered from a woman aged 40 to 49 with acute or convalescent COVID-19. The sequencing sample was made of peripheral blood. As DNA, the CDR3 is TGCGCCAGCAGCTTGGCCGCAGGGGGTCTTAATGAAAAACTGTTTTTT. Amino acid sequence: CASSLAAGGLNEKLFF.